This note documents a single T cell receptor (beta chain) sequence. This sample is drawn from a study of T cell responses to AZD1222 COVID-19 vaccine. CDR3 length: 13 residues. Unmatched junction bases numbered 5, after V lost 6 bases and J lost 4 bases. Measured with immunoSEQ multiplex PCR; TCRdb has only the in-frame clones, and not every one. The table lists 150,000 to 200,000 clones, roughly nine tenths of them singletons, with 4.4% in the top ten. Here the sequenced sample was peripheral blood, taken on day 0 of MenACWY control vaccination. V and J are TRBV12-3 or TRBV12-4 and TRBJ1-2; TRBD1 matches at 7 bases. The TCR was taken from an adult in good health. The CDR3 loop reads CASSRGGAYGYTF. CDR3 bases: TGTGCCAGCAGCCGAGGGGGCGCCTATGGCTACACCTTC.